This TCR beta chain was identified in a study of blood T cell repertoires in COVID-19. Germline V gives CDR1 LNHDA, CDR2 SQIVND (reference sequence). This CDR3 region has 16 residues. The germline V and J ends were trimmed by 4 bases and 4 bases, with 19 bases remaining between them. TCRdb's table, derived via immunoSEQ multiplex PCR, lists solely in-frame clones and lacks some. This sample has hundreds of thousands of clones; roughly 90% occur once, and the top ten carry roughly 1.4%. This clone was detected only once. The chain recombines TRBV19 with TRBJ2-5, with a tentative D call TRBD1 (7 bases). The TCR comes from a woman aged 30 to 39 with active or convalescent COVID-19. The specimen sequenced was peripheral blood. The CDR3 DNA reads as TGTGCCAGTAGTAGAGGCGGAGGGGGCGGAGGAGAGACCCAGTACTTC. Translating it yields CASSRGGGGGGETQYF. Looking up the rest from reference TRBV19 and TRBJ2-5 gives the full variable domain: DGGITQSPKYLFRKEGQNVTLSCEQNLNHDAMYWYRQDPGQGLRLIYYSQIVNDFQKGDIAEGYSVSREKKESFPLTVTSAQKNPTAFYLCASSRGGGGGGETQYFGPGTRLLVL.